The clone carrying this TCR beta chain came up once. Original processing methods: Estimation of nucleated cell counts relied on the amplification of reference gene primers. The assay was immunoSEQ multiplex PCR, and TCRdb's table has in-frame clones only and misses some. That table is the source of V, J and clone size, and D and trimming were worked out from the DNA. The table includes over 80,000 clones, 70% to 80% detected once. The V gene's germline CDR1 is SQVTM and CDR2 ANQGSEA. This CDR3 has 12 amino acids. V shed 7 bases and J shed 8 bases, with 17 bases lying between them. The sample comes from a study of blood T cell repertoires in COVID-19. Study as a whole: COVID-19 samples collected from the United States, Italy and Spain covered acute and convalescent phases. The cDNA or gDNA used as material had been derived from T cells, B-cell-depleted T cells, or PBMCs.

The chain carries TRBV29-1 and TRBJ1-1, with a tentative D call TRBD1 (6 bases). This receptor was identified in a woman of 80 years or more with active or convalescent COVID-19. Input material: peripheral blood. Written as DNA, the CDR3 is TGCAGCGGCTCACAGGGAAGGGCGGAAGCTTTCTTT. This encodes CSGSQGRAEAFF.